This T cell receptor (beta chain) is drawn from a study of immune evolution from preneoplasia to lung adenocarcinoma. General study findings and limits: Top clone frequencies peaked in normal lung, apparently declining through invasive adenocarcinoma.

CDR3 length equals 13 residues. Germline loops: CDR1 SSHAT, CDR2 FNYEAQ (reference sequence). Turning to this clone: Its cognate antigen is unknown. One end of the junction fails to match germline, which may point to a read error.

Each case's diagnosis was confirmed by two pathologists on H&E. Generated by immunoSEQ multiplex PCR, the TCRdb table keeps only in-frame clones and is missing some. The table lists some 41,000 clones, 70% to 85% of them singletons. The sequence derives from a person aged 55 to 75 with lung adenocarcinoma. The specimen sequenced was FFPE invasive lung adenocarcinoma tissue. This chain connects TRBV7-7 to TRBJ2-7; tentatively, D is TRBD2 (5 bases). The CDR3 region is CASSLSARGEQYF. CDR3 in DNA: TGTGCTAGCAGCTTATCAGCCCGGGGCGAGCAGTACTTC.